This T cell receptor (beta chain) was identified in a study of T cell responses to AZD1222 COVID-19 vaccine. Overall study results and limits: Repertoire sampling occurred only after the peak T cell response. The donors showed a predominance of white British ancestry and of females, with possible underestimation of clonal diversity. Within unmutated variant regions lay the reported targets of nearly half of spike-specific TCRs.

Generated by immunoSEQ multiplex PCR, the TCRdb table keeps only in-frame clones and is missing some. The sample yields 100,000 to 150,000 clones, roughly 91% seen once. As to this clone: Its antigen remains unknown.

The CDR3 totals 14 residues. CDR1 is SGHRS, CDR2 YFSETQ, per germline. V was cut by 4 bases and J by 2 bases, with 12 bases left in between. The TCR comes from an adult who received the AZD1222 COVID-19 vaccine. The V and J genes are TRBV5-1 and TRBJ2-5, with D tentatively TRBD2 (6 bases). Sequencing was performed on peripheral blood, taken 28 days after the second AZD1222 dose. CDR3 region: CASSPGAGQETQYF. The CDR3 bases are TGCGCCAGCAGCCCTGGTGCGGGACAAGAGACCCAGTACTTC.